This is a list of T cell receptor beta chains from one sample in a study of blood T cell repertoires in COVID-19. TCRdb keeps only in-frame clones here, not all; method: immunoSEQ multiplex PCR. Of approximately 190,000 clones in the sample, about four fifths were seen once. The sample taken for sequencing was peripheral blood. These receptors originate from a woman in her seventies with active or convalescent COVID-19. Both conserved end residues are trimmed from each CDR3.

>TRBJ2-7|TRBV4-1
ASSQAGGRASYEQY
>TRBJ2-3|TRBV28
ASSLPALGRIGDTQY
>TRBJ2-7|TRBV5-4
ASSPGLAPYEQY
>TRBJ1-4|TRBV6-5
ASRAFDPREKLF
>TRBJ2-1|TRBV12-3/TRBV12-4
ASSLRAGGEQF
>TRBJ1-5|TRBV21-1
ASSWTAYSNQPQH
>TRBJ2-4|TRBV7-9
ASSPPIAKNIQY
>TRBJ2-1|TRBV7-7
ASSDLTAGSEQF
>TRBJ1-1|TRBV12-3/TRBV12-4
ASNGRGAEAF
>TRBJ1-6|TRBV18
ASSPTENNSPLH
>TRBJ1-2|TRBV19
ASSTTHGTDPEQGYGYT
>TRBJ2-7|TRBV14
ASSHRDRGREQY
>TRBJ2-7|TRBV18
ASSPLQRQGFSYEQY
>TRBJ2-1|TRBV29-1
SLGTSGNEQF
>TRBJ1-5|TRBV7-7
ASSLVQARYDNQPQH
>TRBJ1-1|TRBV30
AWSTGQANTEAF
>TRBJ1-5|TRBV6-6
ASRDRLQPQH
>TRBJ2-3|TRBV3-1/TRBV3-2
ASSQDWGSTDTQY
>TRBJ2-3|TRBV23-1
ASSQSIPGQGFDTQY
>TRBJ1-6|TRBV29-1
SVEDRTGYNSPLH
>TRBJ2-3|TRBV11-2
ASSLFSSGSNRPQY
>TRBJ1-1|TRBV28
ASSPRGEIGAF
>TRBJ2-1|TRBV3-1/TRBV3-2
ASSRRGSSGYNEQF
>TRBJ2-3|TRBV5-1
ASSLAAGAGTDTQY
>TRBJ2-2|TRBV5-4
ASSLALTANTGELF
>TRBJ2-5|TRBV19
ASAEPGSTQY
>TRBJ1-5|TRBV28
ASSSTGGYQPQH
>TRBJ2-1|TRBV10-2
ASSENEGVSTSYNEQF
>TRBJ2-7|TRBV27
ASSFGTRGSEQY
>TRBJ2-4|TRBV4-2
ASSQDPTAGALKNIQY
>TRBJ2-2|TRBV7-9
ASSEPGLAGPNTGELF
>TRBJ2-2|TRBV5-1
ASSFAPGGTGELF
>TRBJ2-1|TRBV5-5
ASSPGQGSYNEQF
>TRBJ1-2|TRBV20-1
SASTQGGRDGYT
>TRBJ1-2|TRBV27
ASSLSGGSYGYT
>TRBJ1-4|TRBV5-1
ASRYTTGGRNEKLF
>TRBJ2-3|TRBV5-1
ASSASGRETDTQY
>TRBJ1-2|TRBV5-1
ASSQIPGDYGYT
>TRBJ2-5|TRBV7-3
ASSLLAEETQY
>TRBJ2-1|TRBV11-3
ASSHRLAPGNEQF
>TRBJ2-7|TRBV6-5
ASSSRLTGQASSL
>TRBJ1-2|TRBV7-8
ASSIGGWRPVLNYGYT
>TRBJ2-5|TRBV6-5
ASSQPRGSRAQY
>TRBJ2-7|TRBV6-5
ASRTGSPSYEQY
>TRBJ2-7|TRBV5-8
ASSLDRAIGEQY
>TRBJ1-4|TRBV9
ASSLGGQGNEKLF
>TRBJ2-3|TRBV6-5
ASEGTSATDTQY
>TRBJ2-1|TRBV19
ASSEVRLAGVYNEQF
>TRBJ2-5|TRBV2
ASRWTEKETQY
>TRBJ2-3|TRBV6-6
ASSYESVTQY
>TRBJ1-2|TRBV4-2
ASSPGVETYGYT
>TRBJ1-2|TRBV5-1
ASSLGPGGDLGYT
>TRBJ1-1|TRBV5-1
ASSPRPQGANTEAF
>TRBJ1-2|TRBV19
ASSLSQGARYGYT
>TRBJ2-5|TRBV28
ASSPGGRETQY
>TRBJ2-1|TRBV11-2
ASSPQGTANEQF
>TRBJ2-1|TRBV6-2/TRBV6-3
ASSYSAVSYNEQF
>TRBJ1-4|TRBV2
ATSRNVGGEKLF
>TRBJ2-3|TRBV19
ASSPTRRDPTDTQY
>TRBJ2-5|TRBV5-6
ASSLLAGGGETQY